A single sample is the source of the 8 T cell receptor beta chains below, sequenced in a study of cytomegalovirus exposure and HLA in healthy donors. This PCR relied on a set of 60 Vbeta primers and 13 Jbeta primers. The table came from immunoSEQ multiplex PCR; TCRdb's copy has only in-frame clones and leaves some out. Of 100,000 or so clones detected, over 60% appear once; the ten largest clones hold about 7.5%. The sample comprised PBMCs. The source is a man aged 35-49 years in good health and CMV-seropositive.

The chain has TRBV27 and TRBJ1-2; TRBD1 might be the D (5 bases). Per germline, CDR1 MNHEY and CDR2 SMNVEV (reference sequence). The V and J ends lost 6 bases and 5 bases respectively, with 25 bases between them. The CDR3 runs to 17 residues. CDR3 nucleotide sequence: TGTGCCAGCAGACGAACGACAGAAACCGTCCCTTGGTATGGCTACACCTTC. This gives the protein CASRRTTETVPWYGYTF.

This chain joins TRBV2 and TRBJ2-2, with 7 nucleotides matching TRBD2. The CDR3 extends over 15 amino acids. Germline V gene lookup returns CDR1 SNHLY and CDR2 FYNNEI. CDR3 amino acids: CASTSAPRGTGELFF. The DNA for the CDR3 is TGTGCGTCCACTAGCGCCCCTAGGGGCACCGGGGAGCTGTTTTTT.

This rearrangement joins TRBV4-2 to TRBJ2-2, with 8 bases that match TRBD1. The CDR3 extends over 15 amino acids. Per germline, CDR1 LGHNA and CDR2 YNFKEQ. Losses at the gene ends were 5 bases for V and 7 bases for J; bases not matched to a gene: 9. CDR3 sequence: CASSFTRGQGGELFF. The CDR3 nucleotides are TGTGCCAGCAGCTTCACCAGGGGGCAGGGCGGGGAGCTGTTTTTT.

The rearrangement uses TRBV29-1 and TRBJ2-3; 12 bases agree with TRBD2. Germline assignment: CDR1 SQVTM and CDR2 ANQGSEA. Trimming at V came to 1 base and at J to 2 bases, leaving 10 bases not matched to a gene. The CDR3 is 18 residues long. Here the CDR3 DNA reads TGCAGCGTTGAAGGTCTGGCTAGCGGGAGGGGTGTCACAGATACGCAGTATTTT. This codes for CSVEGLASGRGVTDTQYF.

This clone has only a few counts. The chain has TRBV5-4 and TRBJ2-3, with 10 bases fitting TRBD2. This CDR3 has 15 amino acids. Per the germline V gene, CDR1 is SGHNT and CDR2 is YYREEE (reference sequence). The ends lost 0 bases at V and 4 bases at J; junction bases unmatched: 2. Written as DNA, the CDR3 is TGTGCCAGCAGCTTGGATCTAGCGGGGGCAGATACGCAGTATTTT. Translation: CASSLDLAGADTQYF.

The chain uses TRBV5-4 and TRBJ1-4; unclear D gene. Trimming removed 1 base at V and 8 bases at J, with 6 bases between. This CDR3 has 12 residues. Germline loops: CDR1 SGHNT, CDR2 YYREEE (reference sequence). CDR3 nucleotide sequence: TGTGCCAGCAGCTTGAGAGGGGAAAAACTGTTTTTT. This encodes CASSLRGEKLFF. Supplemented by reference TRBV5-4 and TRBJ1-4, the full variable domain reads ETGVTQSPTHLIKTRGQQVTLRCSSQSGHNTVSWYQQALGQGPQFIFQYYREEENGRGNFPPRFSGLQFPNYSSELNVNALELDDSALYLCASSLRGEKLFFGSGTQLSVL.

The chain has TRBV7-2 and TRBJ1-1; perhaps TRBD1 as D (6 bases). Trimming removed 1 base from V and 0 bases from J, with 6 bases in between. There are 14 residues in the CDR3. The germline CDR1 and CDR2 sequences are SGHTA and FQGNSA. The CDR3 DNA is TGTGCCAGCAGCTTAGGGACAGTGAACACTGAAGCTTTCTTT. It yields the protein CASSLGTVNTEAFF.

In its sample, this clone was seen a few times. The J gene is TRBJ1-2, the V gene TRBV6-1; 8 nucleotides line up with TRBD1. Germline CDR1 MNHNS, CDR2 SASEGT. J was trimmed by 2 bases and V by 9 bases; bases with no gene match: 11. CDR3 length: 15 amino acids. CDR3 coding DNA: TGTGCCAGTCTTAGGGGGACAGGTCAAAACTATGGCTACACCTTC. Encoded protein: CASLRGTGQNYGYTF.